The next 23 T cell receptor beta chains were all read from a single sample in a study of T cell responses to AZD1222 COVID-19 vaccine. Assay: immunoSEQ multiplex PCR; the TCRdb copy retains only in-frame clones and omits some. Here the sample spans about 140,000 clones, around 90% being singletons. The input for sequencing was peripheral blood, taken on day 0 of AZD1222 vaccination. The receptors here all came from an adult in good health.

The chain combines TRBV5-1 with TRBJ1-2, with TRBD1 as a possible D gene (6 bases). There are 13 residues in the CDR3. CDR1 is SGHRS, CDR2 YFSETQ, per germline. Deletions cut 2 bases from V and 8 bases from J, with 13 bases between. The CDR3 loop is CASSFAGEQGYTF. CDR3 coding DNA: TGCGCCAGCAGCTTCGCAGGGGAACAGGGCTACACCTTC.

This clone was counted a single time. The V gene is TRBV12-3 or TRBV12-4, the J gene TRBJ1-5; no clear D gene. Trimming removed 5 bases from V and 3 bases from J, with 8 bases in between. The CDR3 runs to 13 residues. CDR3 coding DNA: TGTGCCAGCAGTATAGGGTTCAATCAGCCCCAGCATTTT. It specifies CASSIGFNQPQHF.

The V call is TRBV30, the J call TRBJ1-2; no clear D gene. Trimming pared 0 bases from V and 0 bases from J, leaving 8 bases between. The CDR3 has 14 residues. Germline CDR1 GTSNPN, CDR2 SVGIG (reference sequence). This CDR3 reads CAWSVPPPNYGYTF. The CDR3 DNA reads as TGTGCCTGGAGTGTACCCCCCCCTAACTATGGCTACACCTTC. Complete variable domain (other parts from reference TRBV30 and TRBJ1-2): SQTIHQWPATLVQPVGSPLSLECTVEGTSNPNLYWYRQAAGRGLQLLFYSVGIGQISSEVPQNLSASRPQDRQFILSSKKLLLSDSGFYLCAWSVPPPNYGYTFGSGTRLTVV.

This sequence joins TRBV6-1 and TRBJ1-1; a possible D gene is TRBD1 (5 bases). CDR1 and CDR2 (germline): MNHNS, SASEGT. The CDR3 totals 14 residues. V was trimmed by 2 bases and J by 1 base, leaving 8 bases between them. The CDR3 DNA reads as TGTGCCAGCAGTGAATTCGGGGGGAACACTGAAGCTTTCTTT. Encoded protein: CASSEFGGNTEAFF.

This clone has a single count. This chain joins TRBV7-6 and TRBJ1-1; possible D gene TRBD1, 5 bases. Germline CDR1 is SGHVS and CDR2 is FNYEAQ. The CDR3 has 16 residues. V was pared by 4 bases and J by 0 bases, with 15 bases between. Written as DNA, the CDR3 is TGTGCCAGCAGCTCTGGGGGGATTGGGTTGAACACTGAAGCTTTCTTT. This translates into CASSSGGIGLNTEAFF.

This rearrangement joins TRBV29-1 to TRBJ1-1, with 8 positions matching TRBD1. Germline V gene data show CDR1 as SQVTM and CDR2 as ANQGSEA. The CDR3 is 17 amino acids. Germline trimming cut 1 base from V and 0 bases from J; bases unmatched to any gene: 10. CDR3 coding DNA: TGCAGCGTTGAAGGGCCAGGGACAGGTGAAATGAACACTGAAGCTTTCTTT. It encodes CSVEGPGTGEMNTEAFF.

This clone was seen once. The chain couples TRBV27 to TRBJ2-1; possibly TRBD2 for D (6 bases). In germline, CDR1 is MNHEY, CDR2 SMNVEV (reference sequence). V was cut by 7 bases and J by 8 bases, with 33 bases left in between. The CDR3 runs to 19 residues. The CDR3 DNA reads TGTGCCAGCAACCTACCACAATACCAACTGACCAGGAGGAGGGATGAGCAGTTCTTC. The encoded protein is CASNLPQYQLTRRRDEQFF.

This clone was detected a few times. The chain has TRBV6-5 and TRBJ1-1; TRBD1 might be the D (6 bases). The CDR3 spans 13 residues. The V gene lost 6 bases and the J gene lost 4 bases, with 12 bases spanning the gap. The V gene's germline CDR1 is MNHEY and CDR2 SVGAGI. As DNA, the CDR3 is TGTGCCAGCAGCAGAGACAGGATCACTGAAGCTTTCTTT. This translates into CASSRDRITEAFF.

J is TRBJ1-2 and V is TRBV19; weak D call: TRBD1 (6 bases). This CDR3 spans 13 amino acids. Germline CDR1 reads LNHDA; CDR2 reads SQIVND (reference sequence). V was pared by 8 bases and J by 5 bases, with 15 bases between. The CDR3 DNA is TGTGCCAGTGAAACAGGGACGACTTATGGCTACACCTTC. This gives the protein CASETGTTYGYTF.

The chain recombines TRBV7-2 with TRBJ1-1; D perhaps matches TRBD1 (5 bases). Germline values: CDR1 SGHTA, CDR2 FQGNSA. V was clipped by 5 bases and J by 1 base, with 8 bases between them. The CDR3 has 13 amino acids. This chain's CDR3 is CASSPQGNTEAFF. As DNA, the CDR3 is TGTGCCAGCAGCCCCCAGGGGAACACTGAAGCTTTCTTT.

The rearrangement joins TRBV5-6 to TRBJ2-1; D is ambiguous. V was clipped by 0 bases and J by 5 bases, with 6 bases between them. This CDR3 is 13 amino acids long. CDR1 and CDR2 from the germline V gene are SGHDT and YYEEEE. CDR3 bases: TGTGCCAGCAGCTTGGTTGGGAACAATGAGCAGTTCTTC. Protein: CASSLVGNNEQFF.

The chain is built from TRBV4-2 and TRBJ1-2, with unresolved D. Trimming stripped 1 base from V and 3 bases from J, with 12 bases between. The germline gives CDR1 LGHNA, CDR2 YNFKEQ. The CDR3 totals 15 residues. The CDR3 sequence is CASSQAGERHYGYTF. The CDR3 coding sequence is TGTGCCAGCAGCCAAGCGGGTGAGAGACACTATGGCTACACCTTC.

V is TRBV25-1 and J is TRBJ1-2; D remains ambiguous. CDR3 length: 11 amino acids. The V and J ends lost 0 bases and 7 bases respectively, with 3 bases between them. Germline V gene data show CDR1 as MGHDK and CDR2 as SYGVNS. Written as DNA, the CDR3 is TGTGCCAGCAGTGAATATAGTGGCTACACCTTC. This encodes CASSEYSGYTF.

This clone was seen once. The V gene is TRBV15, the J gene TRBJ2-7; no definite D call. Trimming took 5 bases from V and 6 from J, leaving 14 bases between them. CDR3 length equals 13 residues. Germline CDR1 is LNHNV and CDR2 is YYDKDF (reference sequence). CDR3 region: CATSGSRGGEQYF. CDR3 sequence (DNA): TGTGCCACCAGCGGCAGTAGAGGTGGCGAGCAGTACTTC. Looking up the rest from reference TRBV15 and TRBJ2-7 gives the full variable domain: DAMVIQNPRYQVTQFGKPVTLSCSQTLNHNVMYWYQQKSSQAPKLLFHYYDKDFNNEADTPDNFQSRRPNTSFCFLDIRSPGLGDTAMYLCATSGSRGGEQYFGPGTRLTVT.

This clone was counted a few times. The chain links TRBV27 to TRBJ1-1; D is ambiguous. Germline CDR1 reads MNHEY; CDR2 reads SMNVEV (reference sequence). V lost 8 bases, J lost 1 base, and 5 bases lay in between. The CDR3 is 11 amino acids. The CDR3 loop reads CASGWNTEAFF. The CDR3 DNA reads as TGTGCCAGCGGGTGGAACACTGAAGCTTTCTTT.

V usage is TRBV28 and J usage is TRBJ1-6; TRBD1 might be the D (5 bases). V lost 7 bases and J lost 7, with 17 bases in between. The CDR3 runs to 15 residues. Germline CDR1 is MDHEN and CDR2 is SYDVKM. CDR3 in amino acids: CASKLGRVRNSPLHF. CDR3 in DNA: TGTGCCAGCAAGCTAGGCAGGGTTCGGAATTCACCCCTCCACTTT.

This clone was detected only a few times. V gene TRBV5-1 combines with J gene TRBJ1-1, with D hard to call. In germline, CDR1 is SGHRS, CDR2 YFSETQ. The CDR3 runs 13 residues. Trimming cost V 1 base and J 0 bases, with 4 bases left between them. CDR3 sequence (DNA): TGCGCCAGCAGCTTGATGATGAACACTGAAGCTTTCTTT. This sequence encodes CASSLMMNTEAFF.

The chain couples TRBV14 to TRBJ2-2; D gene uncertain. Trimming took 2 bases from V and 1 from J, leaving 2 bases between them. This CDR3 region has 13 residues. Germline V gene sequence: CDR1 SGHDN, CDR2 FVKESK. DNA for the CDR3: TGTGCCAGCAGCCAACAGAACACCGGGGAGCTGTTTTTT. It codes for CASSQQNTGELFF.

The chain links TRBV7-7 to TRBJ2-2; TRBD1 aligns across 9 bases. This CDR3 is 16 amino acids long. Per the germline V gene, CDR1 is SSHAT and CDR2 is FNYEAQ (reference sequence). J lost 7 bases, V lost 5 bases, and 11 bases had no gene match. CDR3 residues: CASSTWTGDVIGELFF. The CDR3 nucleotides are TGTGCCAGCAGCACCTGGACAGGGGATGTGATCGGGGAGCTGTTTTTT.

The count of this clone is one. The CDR3 protein is CASSYRSSGTNEQFF. The CDR3 bases are TGTGCCAGCAGTTACCGTTCTAGCGGGACCAATGAGCAGTTCTTC. The chain has TRBV6-5 and TRBJ2-1, with 9 bases fitting TRBD2. From germline, CDR1 is MNHEY and CDR2 SVGAGI. This CDR3 contains 15 residues. The J segment lost 6 bases and the V segment lost 2 bases, leaving 5 bases of the junction unmatched.

This sequence joins TRBV27 and TRBJ1-5; D unclear. Trimming cost V 6 bases and J 0 bases, with 12 bases left between them. CDR3 length: 15 amino acids. Germline V lookup: CDR1 MNHEY, CDR2 SMNVEV (reference sequence). Written as DNA, the CDR3 is TGTGCCAGCAGCCCGGAGGTGGGTAGCAATCAGCCCCAGCATTTT. Its protein product is CASSPEVGSNQPQHF.

The V and J genes are TRBV24-1 and TRBJ1-5; unclear D gene. Trimming shortened V by 7 bases and J by 9 bases, and 15 bases separated the two germline ends. The CDR3 is 13 residues long. Per germline, CDR1 KGHDR and CDR2 SFDVKD. The CDR3 DNA reads as TGTGCCACCAGCCCAAGGGCTTGGTCGCCCCAGCATTTT. Amino acid sequence: CATSPRAWSPQHF.

Only one count was recorded for this clone. This chain connects TRBV5-1 to TRBJ2-7; D remains ambiguous. Germline V lookup: CDR1 SGHRS, CDR2 YFSETQ. The CDR3 is made up of 12 amino acids. Deletions cut 1 base from V and 6 bases from J, with 8 bases between. The CDR3 DNA reads as TGCGCCAGCAGCTTGTACAGCTCCGAGCAGTACTTC. This sequence encodes CASSLYSSEQYF.